This TCR beta chain was profiled in a study of blood T cell repertoires in COVID-19. Study-level information: Both acute and convalescent COVID-19 samples were obtained from the United States, Italy and Spain. T cells, B-cell-depleted T cells, or PBMCs provided the cDNA or gDNA that served as material.

This clone occurred once. In the original analysis: Estimation of nucleated cell counts was performed using reference gene primer amplification. Profiling relied on immunoSEQ multiplex PCR, and the TCRdb table lists in-frame clones only, not all of them. V and J calls and clone size are copied from that table; D and trimming were computed from the DNA. The sample comprises over 150,000 clones, 70% to 85% of which are singletons, and around 13% rests with the top ten. There are 13 residues in the CDR3. The germline gives CDR1 SQVTM, CDR2 ANQGSEA. With 4 bases clipped from V and 2 bases from J, the junction kept 3 bases outside the gene matches.

This chain links TRBV29-1 with TRBJ2-7; 9 nucleotides match TRBD2. The sequenced sample was peripheral blood. This TCR derives from a human donor in a cohort sampled during active COVID-19. CDR3 amino acids: CSVGASGTYEQYF. The CDR3 coding sequence is TGCAGCGTTGGAGCTAGCGGGACCTACGAGCAGTACTTC.